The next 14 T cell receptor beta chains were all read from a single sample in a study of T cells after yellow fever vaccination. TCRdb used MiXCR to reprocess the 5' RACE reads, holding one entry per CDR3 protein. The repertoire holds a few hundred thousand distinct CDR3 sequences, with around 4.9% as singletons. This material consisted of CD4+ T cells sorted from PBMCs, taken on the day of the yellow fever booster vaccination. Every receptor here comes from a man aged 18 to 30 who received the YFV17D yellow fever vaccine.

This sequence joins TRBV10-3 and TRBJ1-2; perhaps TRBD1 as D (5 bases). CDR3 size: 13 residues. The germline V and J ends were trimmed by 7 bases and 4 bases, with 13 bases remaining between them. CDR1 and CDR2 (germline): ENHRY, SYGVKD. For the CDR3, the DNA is TGTGCCATCACTAGCAGGGTTGGCTATGGCTACACCTTC. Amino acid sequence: CAITSRVGYGYTF.

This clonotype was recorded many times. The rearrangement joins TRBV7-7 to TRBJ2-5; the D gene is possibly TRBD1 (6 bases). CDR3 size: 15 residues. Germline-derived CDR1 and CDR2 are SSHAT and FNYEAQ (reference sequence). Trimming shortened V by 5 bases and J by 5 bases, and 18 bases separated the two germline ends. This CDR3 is CASSPTQGPWETQYF. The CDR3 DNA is TGTGCCAGCAGCCCCACGCAGGGGCCCTGGGAGACCCAGTACTTC.

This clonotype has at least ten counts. DNA of the CDR3: TGCGCCAGCAGCCCCCTTGGGGGGAGGGAAGATACGCAGTATTTT. Protein sequence: CASSPLGGREDTQYF. V and J are TRBV5-1 and TRBJ2-3; TRBD2 agrees at 7 bases. There are 15 residues in the CDR3. V shed 4 bases, J shed 5 bases, and the junction held 10 bases outside the gene matches. Germline CDR1 is SGHRS and CDR2 is YFSETQ. Full variable domain (remainder filled in from reference TRBV5-1 and TRBJ2-3): KAGVTQTPRYLIKTRGQQVTLSCSPISGHRSVSWYQQTPGQGLQFLFEYFSETQRNKGNFPGRFSGRQFSNSRSEMNVSTLELGDSALYLCASSPLGGREDTQYFGPGTRLTVL.

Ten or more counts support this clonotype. In DNA, the CDR3 is TGTGCCAGCAGCTTGGTTATCTTGCCCAATCAGCCCCAGCATTTT. Translation: CASSLVILPNQPQHF. The chain carries TRBV7-2 and TRBJ1-5, with no clear D. Germline V gene sequence: CDR1 SGHTA, CDR2 FQGNSA. V shed 3 bases and J shed 3 bases, with 12 bases lying between them. CDR3 length equals 15 residues.

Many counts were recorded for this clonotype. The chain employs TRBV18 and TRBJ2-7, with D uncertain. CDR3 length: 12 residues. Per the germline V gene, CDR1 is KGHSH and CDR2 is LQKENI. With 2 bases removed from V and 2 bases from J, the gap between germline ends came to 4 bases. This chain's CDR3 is CASSPGPYEQYV. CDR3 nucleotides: TGTGCCAGCTCACCAGGCCCCTACGAGCAGTACGTC.

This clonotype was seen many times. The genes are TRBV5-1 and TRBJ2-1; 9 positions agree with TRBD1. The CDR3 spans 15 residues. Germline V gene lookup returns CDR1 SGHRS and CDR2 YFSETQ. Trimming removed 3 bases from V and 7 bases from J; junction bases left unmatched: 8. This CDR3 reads CASSSLGTGYNEQFF. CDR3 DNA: TGCGCCAGCAGCTCACTCGGGACAGGGTATAATGAGCAGTTCTTC.

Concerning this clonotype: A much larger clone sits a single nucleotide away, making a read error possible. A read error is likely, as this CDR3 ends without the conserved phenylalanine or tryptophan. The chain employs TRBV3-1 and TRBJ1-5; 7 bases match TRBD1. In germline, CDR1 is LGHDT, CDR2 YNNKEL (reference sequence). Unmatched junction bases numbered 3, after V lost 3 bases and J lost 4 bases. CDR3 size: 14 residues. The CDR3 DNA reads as TGTGCCAGCAGCCAGAACAGGGGAAATCAGCCCCAGCATATT. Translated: CASSQNRGNQPQHI.

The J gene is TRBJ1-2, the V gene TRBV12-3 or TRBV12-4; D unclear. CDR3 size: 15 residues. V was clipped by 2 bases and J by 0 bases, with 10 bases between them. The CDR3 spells CASSLFGIANYGYTF. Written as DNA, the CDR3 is TGTGCCAGCAGTTTATTCGGGATAGCTAACTATGGCTACACCTTC.

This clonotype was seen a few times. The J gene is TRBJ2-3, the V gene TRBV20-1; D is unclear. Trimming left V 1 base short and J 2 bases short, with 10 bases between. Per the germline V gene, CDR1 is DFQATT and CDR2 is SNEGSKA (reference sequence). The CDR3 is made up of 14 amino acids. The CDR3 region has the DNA TGCAGTGCTAGAGCGGTCCCATACACAGATACGCAGTATTTT. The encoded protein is CSARAVPYTDTQYF.

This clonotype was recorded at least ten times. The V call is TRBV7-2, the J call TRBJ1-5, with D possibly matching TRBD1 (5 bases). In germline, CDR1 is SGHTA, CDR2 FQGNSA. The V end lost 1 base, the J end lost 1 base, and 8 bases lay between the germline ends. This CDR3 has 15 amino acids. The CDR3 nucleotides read TGTGCCAGCAGCTTAGGAAGGGGAAGCAATCAGCCCCAGCATTTT. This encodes CASSLGRGSNQPQHF.

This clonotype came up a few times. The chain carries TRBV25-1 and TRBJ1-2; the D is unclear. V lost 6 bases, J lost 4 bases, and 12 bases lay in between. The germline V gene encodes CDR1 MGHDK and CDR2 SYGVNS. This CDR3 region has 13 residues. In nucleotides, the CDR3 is TGTGCCAGCAGGCGGACGGCAAGCTATGGCTACACCTTC. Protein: CASRRTASYGYTF.

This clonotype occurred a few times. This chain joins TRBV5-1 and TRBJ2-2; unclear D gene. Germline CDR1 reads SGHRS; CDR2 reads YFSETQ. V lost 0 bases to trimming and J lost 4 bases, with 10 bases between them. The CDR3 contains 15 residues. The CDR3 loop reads CASSLALMSTGELFF. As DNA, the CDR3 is TGCGCCAGCAGCTTGGCTCTAATGAGCACCGGGGAGCTGTTTTTT.

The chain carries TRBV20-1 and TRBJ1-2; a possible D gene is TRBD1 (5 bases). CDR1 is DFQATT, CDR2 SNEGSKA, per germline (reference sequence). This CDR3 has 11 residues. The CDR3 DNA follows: TGCAGCCCGACAGTTAACTATGGCTACACCTTC. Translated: CSPTVNYGYTF.

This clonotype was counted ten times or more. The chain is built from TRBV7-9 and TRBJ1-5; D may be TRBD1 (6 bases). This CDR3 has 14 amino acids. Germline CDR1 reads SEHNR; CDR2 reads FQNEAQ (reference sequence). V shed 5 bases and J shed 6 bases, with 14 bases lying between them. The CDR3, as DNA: TGTGCCAGCAGCCCACAGGGACTTGGTCAGCCCCAGCATTTT. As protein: CASSPQGLGQPQHF.